The 29 T cell receptor beta chains given below trace back to one sample, sequenced in a study of T cells in Graves' hyperthyroidism and ophthalmopathy. Researchers amplified the TCR beta CDR3 regions from RNA transcripts. Researchers ran a first-round RT-PCR on the TCR CDR3 using the HTBI primer set. TCRdb re-called the multiplex PCR reads through MiXCR, storing one row per CDR3 protein. Among roughly 570,000 distinct CDR3 sequences listed, 46% were seen once. Sequences were obtained from peripheral blood or thyroid tissue (not recorded which). The receptors originated from a woman in her late teens or twenties with Graves' hyperthyroidism.

This clonotype was detected many times. The chain recombines TRBV6-5 with TRBJ2-7; 8 bases match TRBD1. From germline, CDR1 is MNHEY and CDR2 SVGAGI. With 5 bases clipped from V and 0 bases from J, the junction kept 6 bases outside the gene matches. The CDR3 has 15 residues. CDR3 in DNA: TGTGCCAGCAGTCTTACGGACAGGGTCTCCTACGAGCAGTACTTC. Translating gives CASSLTDRVSYEQYF.

V usage is TRBV7-2 and J usage is TRBJ2-5, with 8 bases lining up with TRBD2. The germline V gene encodes CDR1 SGHTA and CDR2 FQGNSA. The CDR3 has 15 residues. The V segment lost 4 bases and the J segment 0 bases; nucleotides outside the gene matches: 4. The CDR3 is CASSSTGGYQETQYF. Written as DNA, the CDR3 is TGTGCCAGCAGCTCGACGGGGGGGTACCAAGAGACCCAGTACTTC.

On this clonotype itself: This CDR3 fails to terminate in the conserved phenylalanine or tryptophan, so it likely reflects a read error. The DNA is left out, because the CDR3 cannot be placed on it with certainty; the CDR3 is given as TCRdb lists it. This chain links TRBV24-1 with TRBJ2-6; the listed D gene, TRBD2, was not tested against the DNA. Termini included, the CDR3 measures 9 amino acids. From germline, CDR1 is KGHDR and CDR2 SFDVKD. This CDR3 is CATSEGGTS.

This clonotype was observed many times. The V and J genes are TRBV4-1 and TRBJ1-2; TRBD1 might be the D (6 bases). The CDR3 is made up of 15 amino acids. The ends were cut back, 2 bases at V and 9 bases at J, with 19 bases in the middle. Germline CDR1 is MGHRA and CDR2 is YSYEKL. The CDR3 DNA sequence: TGCGCCAGCAGCCAAATGGGTCACAGGGAGAATCGCTACACCTTC. Translated: CASSQMGHRENRYTF.

The chain employs TRBV5-1 and TRBJ2-3; 13 positions match TRBD2. Matching the DNA end better, TRBJ2-7 makes the J call doubtful. This CDR3 spans 19 amino acids. From germline, CDR1 is SGHRS and CDR2 YFSETQ. The DNA of the CDR3 is TGCGCCAGCAGCTTCTCACTAGCGGGAGGGCCATCCTCGATAGATACGCAGTACTTC. Its translation is CASSFSLAGGPSSIDTQYF.

Regarding this clonotype: The CDR3 carries no conserved terminal phenylalanine or tryptophan, so it likely arises from a read error. This chain links TRBV15 with TRBJ2-1, with 7 bases aligning to TRBD2. The junction had 12 bases not matched to a gene; V was cut back by 3 bases and J by 4 bases. Germline CDR1 LNHNV, CDR2 YYDKDF (reference sequence). This CDR3 has 17 residues. CDR3 sequence reads: CATSREMAGAPYNEQFL. For the CDR3, the DNA is TGTGCCACCAGCAGGGAAATGGCGGGAGCACCGTACAATGAGCAGTTCCTC.

This clonotype has more than one count but fewer than ten. V is TRBV6-5 and J is TRBJ2-5; tentative D call: TRBD2 (6 bases). The V gene's germline CDR1 is MNHEY and CDR2 SVGAGI. CDR3 length: 17 amino acids. V was pared by 0 bases and J by 3 bases, with 17 bases between. CDR3 protein: CASSYSFREVVEETQYF. CDR3 nucleotides: TGTGCCAGCAGTTACTCTTTTAGGGAGGTAGTAGAAGAGACCCAGTACTTC.

The rearrangement joins TRBV7-4 to TRBJ1-2; 9 nucleotides match TRBD1. CDR1 SGHVT and CDR2 SQSDAQ come from the germline V gene. Trimming took 5 bases from V and 3 from J; bases not matched to a gene: 10. The CDR3 loop spans 16 amino acids. The CDR3, as DNA: TGTGCCAGCAGCCACCTTATCGACAGGGGGGACTATGGCTACACCTTC. It specifies CASSHLIDRGDYGYTF. The entire variable domain, with the rest obtained from reference TRBV7-4 and TRBJ1-2, is as follows: GAGVSQSPRYKVAKRGRDVALRCDSISGHVTLYWYRQTLGQGSEVLTYSQSDAQRDKSGRPSGRFSAERPERSVSTLKIQRTEQGDSAVYLCASSHLIDRGDYGYTFGSGTRLTVV.

There are many counts of this clonotype. J is TRBJ2-7 and V is TRBV5-1, with no clear D. The CDR3 sequence is 13 residues long. V dropped 5 bases and J dropped 5 bases, with 14 bases sitting between them. Germline V gene sequence: CDR1 SGHRS, CDR2 YFSETQ. Written as DNA, the CDR3 is TGCGCCAGCAGGGCCCAGCCCGTCCACGAGCAGTACTTC. It specifies CASRAQPVHEQYF.

The chain carries TRBV29-1 and TRBJ2-7; 10 bases are shared with TRBD1. Trimming at V came to 4 bases and at J to 6 bases, leaving 6 bases not matched to a gene. CDR1 and CDR2 (germline): SQVTM, ANQGSEA. The CDR3 consists of 13 residues. CDR3 sequence (DNA): TGCAGCGTTGCTTGGGACAGGGGCGGCGAGCAGTACTTC. It yields the protein CSVAWDRGGEQYF.

V usage is TRBV19 and J usage is TRBJ1-5, with D possibly being TRBD1 (5 bases). CDR1 is LNHDA and CDR2 is SQIVND in the germline V gene (reference sequence). Trimming removed 0 bases at V and 14 bases at J, with 20 bases between. The length of the CDR3 is 15 residues. The CDR3 nucleotides are TGTGCCAGTAGTATAGAGGGGCTAGCATCAACCTACGAGCATTTT. It translates to CASSIEGLASTYEHF.

This sequence joins TRBV2 and TRBJ2-5; 9 bases align to TRBD1. Germline assignment: CDR1 SNHLY and CDR2 FYNNEI. Trimming removed 1 base from V and 2 bases from J; junction bases left unmatched: 8. CDR3 size: 17 residues. The chain's CDR3 is CASSEDRDRDPQETQYF. Written as DNA, the CDR3 is TGTGCCAGCAGTGAAGACCGGGACAGGGACCCTCAAGAGACCCAGTACTTC.

This clonotype has ten or more counts. This chain connects TRBV7-8 to TRBJ1-1; D unresolved. CDR3 length equals 13 residues. Germline V CDR1 and CDR2: SGHVS, FQNEAQ. V gave up 0 bases and J gave up 3 bases, with 5 bases separating them. CDR3 protein: CASSLATYTEAFF. In DNA form, the CDR3 reads TGTGCCAGCAGCTTAGCTACGTACACTGAAGCTTTCTTT.

This clonotype was seen at least ten times. This rearrangement joins TRBV19 to TRBJ1-3; D gene unclear. In germline, CDR1 is LNHDA, CDR2 SQIVND (reference sequence). With 5 bases removed from V and 0 bases from J, the gap between germline ends came to 5 bases. The CDR3 totals 13 residues. CDR3 region: CASSADSGNTIYF. The CDR3, as DNA: TGTGCCAGTAGTGCAGACTCTGGAAACACCATATATTTT.

The V and J genes are TRBV10-3 and TRBJ2-7; D not certain. The V gene's germline CDR1 is ENHRY and CDR2 SYGVKD. The V and J ends lost 4 bases and 7 bases respectively, with 17 bases between them. The CDR3 loop spans 14 amino acids. CDR3 in amino acids: CAISGVLGDNEQYF. The CDR3 coding sequence is TGTGCCATCAGTGGGGTTCTTGGCGACAATGAGCAGTACTTC.

This clonotype was counted many times. This chain connects TRBV6-6 to TRBJ1-5; TRBD1 is a possible D gene (5 bases). The length of the CDR3 is 13 residues. V lost 8 bases and J 4 bases, leaving 12 bases between the germline ends. The germline gives CDR1 MNHNY, CDR2 SVGAGI (reference sequence). The CDR3 protein is CASRGGINQPQHF. The CDR3 DNA reads as TGTGCCAGCCGGGGGGGGATTAATCAGCCCCAGCATTTT.

This clonotype was detected ten times or more. V gene TRBV5-1 combines with J gene TRBJ2-7, with 7 bases aligning to TRBD1. V trimming: 0 bases; J trimming: 5 bases; junction bases outside the gene matches: 5. Germline values: CDR1 SGHRS, CDR2 YFSETQ. The CDR3 sequence is 14 residues long. The DNA for the CDR3 is TGCGCCAGCAGCTTGGTTGTAGGGGGCAACGAGCAGTACTTC. Translated: CASSLVVGGNEQYF.

The chain has TRBV29-1 and TRBJ2-7; 7 nucleotides align to TRBD2. Per the germline V gene, CDR1 is SQVTM and CDR2 is ANQGSEA. This CDR3 region has 14 residues. V dropped 0 bases and J dropped 2; count of bases not matched to a gene: 4. The CDR3 region has the DNA TGCAGCGTTGAAGATCGGGGGAGGGCCTACGAGCAGTACTTC. It translates to CSVEDRGRAYEQYF.

This clonotype was seen repeatedly, ten times or more. This chain links TRBV4-1 with TRBJ2-7, with D possibly being TRBD1 or TRBD2 (5 bases each). The CDR3 covers 14 residues. Trimming took 3 bases from V and 6 from J, leaving 15 bases between them. Looked up from germline, CDR1 is MGHRA and CDR2 is YSYEKL. CDR3 sequence (DNA): TGCGCCAGCAGCCATGGGGGAACGCCCTCCGAGCAGTACTTC. Its translation: CASSHGGTPSEQYF.

In its sample, this clonotype was seen a few times. This chain uses TRBV20-1 with TRBJ2-7, with D perhaps matching TRBD1 (6 bases). The germline V gene has CDR1 DFQATT and CDR2 SNEGSKA (reference sequence). This CDR3 contains 12 residues. The V and J ends lost 5 bases and 3 bases respectively, with 11 bases between them. The CDR3: CSAGGPSYEQYF. CDR3 bases: TGCAGTGCTGGGGGCCCGAGCTACGAGCAGTACTTC.

V and J are TRBV20-1 and TRBJ2-5; possibly TRBD2 for D (5 bases). Deletions cut 0 bases from V and 5 bases from J, with 7 bases between. The germline gives CDR1 DFQATT, CDR2 SNEGSKA (reference sequence). The CDR3 covers 12 residues. The CDR3: CSARDPGETQYF. Here the CDR3 DNA reads TGCAGTGCTAGAGATCCGGGGGAGACCCAGTACTTC.

Ten or more counts support this clonotype. The chain recombines TRBV5-8 with TRBJ1-1; D may be TRBD1 (5 bases). Germline assignment: CDR1 SGHTS and CDR2 YDEGEE. The CDR3 extends over 14 amino acids. With 4 bases removed from V and 4 bases from J, the gap between germline ends came to 14 bases. CDR3 nucleotide sequence: TGTGCCAGCAGCAGCGGGGGTGGGACCACTGAAGCTTTCTTT. Protein product: CASSSGGGTTEAFF.

The sample holds many counts of this clonotype. This sequence joins TRBV20-1 and TRBJ2-7, with a weak D call TRBD2 (5 bases). This CDR3 comprises 15 residues. Trimming stripped 7 bases from V and 4 bases from J, with 23 bases between. The germline V gene has CDR1 DFQATT and CDR2 SNEGSKA (reference sequence). The CDR3 loop is CSVSKRQRTLYEQYF. The DNA for the CDR3 is TGCAGTGTTTCCAAGCGGCAGAGGACCTTGTACGAGCAGTACTTC.

As regards this clonotype: At one of its ends the junction is not consistent with the germline gene, which may arise from a read error. This chain joins TRBV4-1 and TRBJ2-3; D possibly corresponds to TRBD2 (5 bases). The CDR3 length is 14 residues. The germline gives CDR1 MGHRA, CDR2 YSYEKL. This CDR3 is CASSQPSSTDTQYF. The CDR3 region has the DNA TGCGCCAGCAGCCAACCGTCTAGCACGGATACGCAGTATTTT.

On this clonotype itself: The conserved phenylalanine or tryptophan normally closing the CDR3 is absent here, so this likely arose from a read error. The DNA is omitted, as the CDR3 cannot be located on it reliably, and the CDR3 follows TCRdb's listing. V is TRBV6-5 and J is TRBJ1-6; the table's D call, TRBD1, has no DNA check behind it. CDR1 MNHEY and CDR2 SVGAGI come from the germline V gene. With termini counted, the CDR3 has 9 amino acids. The CDR3 is CASRTGDVY.

For this clonotype: One junction end does not reproduce the germline sequence, and a read error may be involved. The V call is TRBV7-3, the J call TRBJ2-7; TRBD1 or TRBD2 may be the D gene (5 bases each). Germline-derived CDR1 and CDR2 are SGHTA and FQGTGA. The CDR3 length is 14 residues. Written as DNA, the CDR3 is TGTGTCAGCAGTGCGAACGAGGGGACCTACGAGCAGTACTTC. Its translation: CVSSANEGTYEQYF. Full variable domain (rest looked up from reference TRBV7-3 and TRBJ2-7): GAGVSQTPSNKVTEKGKYVELRCDPISGHTALYWYRQSLGQGPEFLIYFQGTGAADDSGLPNDRFFAVRPEGSVSTLKIQRTERGDSAVYLCVSSANEGTYEQYFGPGTRLTVT.

This clonotype was detected many times. This rearrangement joins TRBV15 to TRBJ2-1, with D unclear. Trimming cost V 3 bases and J 6 bases, with 3 bases left between them. The CDR3 is 11 residues long. CDR1 and CDR2 from the germline V gene are LNHNV and YYDKDF (reference sequence). CDR3 in amino acids: CATSRLNEQFF. DNA of the CDR3: TGTGCCACCAGCAGGCTCAATGAGCAGTTCTTC.

Here the CDR3 DNA reads TGTGCCAGCAGCGTAGAGGACTGGGCTCTCACCTTC. Amino acids: CASSVEDWALTF. V usage is TRBV9 and J usage is TRBJ1-2; D is uncertain. The CDR3 runs to 12 residues. CDR1 SGDLS and CDR2 YYNGEE come from the germline V gene. Trimming pared 0 bases from V and 13 bases from J, leaving 13 bases between.

Many counts were recorded for this clonotype. The chain has TRBV15 and TRBJ2-7; D unresolved. The CDR3 is 14 amino acids. Trimming took 3 bases from V and 4 from J, leaving 13 bases between them. Germline CDR1 is LNHNV and CDR2 is YYDKDF (reference sequence). In nucleotides, the CDR3 is TGTGCCACCAGCAGGTCCTCTTCTGAGTACGAGCAGTACTTC. This codes for CATSRSSSEYEQYF.